A selection of T cell receptor beta chains follows, all from one sample in a study of CD8 T cells in ankylosing spondylitis. Using its own MiXCR run on the 5' RACE reads, TCRdb lists one record per CDR3 protein. The sample shows about 360,000 distinct CDR3 sequences, approximately 22% of them seen only once. The sequenced material came from blood, either unsorted or a sorted T cell fraction (not recorded which). The receptors originated from a male donor with ankylosing spondylitis or in good health (not recorded which). CDR3s include the opening cysteine and the closing phenylalanine or tryptophan. The order of the fields is clone size, J gene, D gene, V gene, CDR3 protein, CDR3 DNA. A D gene is named only where the DNA matches it firmly. For some rows the clone size is stated as once, few or many, or as a class when expanded; others skip it.

NA,TRBJ1-2,NA,TRBV11-1,CASSLGKQGFGGYTF,TGTGCCAGCAGCTTAGGGAAACAGGGTTTCGGTGGCTACACCTTC
many,TRBJ1-2,TRBD1,TRBV10-3,CAISESRDSHYGYTF,TGTGCCATCAGTGAGTCCCGGGACAGCCACTATGGCTACACCTTC
NA,TRBJ2-1,NA,TRBV12-3/TRBV12-4,CASSSTLQRNEQFF,TGTGCCAGCAGTTCCACCCTTCAGCGCAATGAGCAGTTCTTC
NA,TRBJ2-7,NA,TRBV5-6,CASSLGQPHEQYF,TGTGCCAGCAGCTTGGGTCAGCCCCACGAGCAGTACTTC
once,TRBJ2-5,NA,TRBV6-1,CATTVSRRVLQETQYF,TGTGCCACCACAGTCTCTCGCAGGGTCCTACAAGAGACCCAGTACTTC
NA,TRBJ2-7,TRBD1,TRBV30,CAWSHGQGADEQYF,TGTGCCTGGAGCCATGGACAGGGGGCCGACGAGCAGTACTTC
few,TRBJ2-7,NA,TRBV29-1,CSVQGTYEQYF,TGCAGCGTTCAGGGGACCTACGAGCAGTACTTC
NA,TRBJ1-2,NA,TRBV12-3/TRBV12-4,CASSLQDRNYGYTF,TGTGCCAGCAGTTTACAGGACAGAAATTATGGCTACACCTTC
NA,TRBJ2-3,TRBD2,TRBV7-8,CASSLDGGVTDTQYF,TGTGCCAGCAGCTTAGACGGGGGGGTGACAGATACGCAGTATTTT
NA,TRBJ2-7,NA,TRBV12-3/TRBV12-4,CASSPGAWMNEQYF,TGTGCCAGCAGCCCGGGGGCCTGGATGAACGAGCAGTACTTC
NA,TRBJ2-5,NA,TRBV11-2,CASSHPPPRGTFRETQYF,TGTGCCAGCAGCCACCCTCCCCCCCGCGGGACCTTCCGGGAGACCCAGTACTTC
NA,TRBJ2-1,NA,TRBV2,CASSEGSFSYNEQFF,TGTGCCAGCAGCGAGGGGTCATTCTCCTACAATGAGCAGTTCTTC
NA,TRBJ2-7,TRBD1,TRBV2,CATLDRGYEQYF,TGTGCCACCCTTGACAGGGGTTACGAGCAGTACTTC
few,TRBJ2-3,NA,TRBV2,CASSESPGTSTDTQYF,TGTGCCAGCAGTGAGAGTCCCGGAACTAGCACAGATACGCAGTATTTT
NA,TRBJ2-5,TRBD2,TRBV2,CASRVSGGAQETQYF,TGTGCCAGCAGGGTTAGCGGGGGGGCCCAAGAGACCCAGTACTTC
many,TRBJ2-1,NA,TRBV7-9,CASSLAGNNEQFF,TGTGCCAGCAGCCTTGCGGGGAACAATGAGCAGTTCTTC
NA,TRBJ2-1,NA,TRBV4-1,CASSPQTSSSYNEQFF,TGCGCCAGCAGCCCCCAGACCTCGAGCTCCTACAATGAGCAGTTCTTC
NA,TRBJ2-1,NA,TRBV20-1,CSAREGVAFPFF,TGCAGTGCTAGAGAGGGAGTAGCGTTTCCGTTCTTC
NA,TRBJ1-5,TRBD1,TRBV2,CASSRNRGPGQPQHF,TGTGCCAGCAGCAGGAACAGGGGGCCGGGGCAGCCCCAGCATTTT
NA,TRBJ2-7,NA,TRBV7-9,CASSLDVGLAYEQYF,TGTGCCAGCAGCTTAGATGTAGGTCTGGCCTACGAGCAGTACTTC
NA,TRBJ1-6,NA,TRBV7-8,CASSLGPGSSYNSPLHF,TGTGCCAGCAGCTTAGGACCAGGGAGCTCCTATAATTCACCCCTCCACTTT
once,TRBJ2-3,TRBD2,TRBV5-1,CASSVGTSGLTDTQYF,TGCGCCAGCAGCGTCGGGACTAGCGGTCTCACAGATACGCAGTATTTT
few,TRBJ2-7,NA,TRBV6-1,CASSQDGGGGYEQYF,TGTGCCAGCAGTCAGGATGGAGGGGGCGGGTACGAGCAGTACTTC
NA,TRBJ2-3,TRBD1,TRBV9,CASSEDRGIDTQYF,TGTGCCAGCAGCGAGGACAGGGGTATAGATACGCAGTATTTT
few,TRBJ2-7,TRBD1,TRBV5-6,CASLGQGESYEQYF,TGTGCCAGTCTAGGACAGGGTGAAAGCTACGAGCAGTACTTC
few,TRBJ2-2,NA,TRBV20-1,CSARVRGAAGELFF,TGCAGTGCTAGAGTCCGGGGGGCTGCCGGGGAGCTGTTTTTT
few,TRBJ2-7,NA,TRBV6-1,CASALGTQSSYEQYF,TGTGCCAGCGCGTTGGGGACACAGAGCTCCTACGAGCAGTACTTC
NA,TRBJ2-7,NA,TRBV5-5,CASSLGWGDGNEQYF,TGTGCCAGCAGCTTGGGTTGGGGGGACGGGAACGAGCAGTACTTC
few,TRBJ2-3,NA,TRBV7-2,CASSSPWTDRTDTQYF,TGTGCCAGCAGCTCACCCTGGACGGATCGCACAGATACGCAGTATTTT
few,TRBJ1-1,TRBD1,TRBV12-3/TRBV12-4,CASSFPTDRVDEAFF,TGTGCCAGCAGTTTTCCCACAGACAGGGTGGATGAAGCTTTCTTT
few,TRBJ2-1,NA,TRBV12-3/TRBV12-4,CASSPVGPNEQFF,TGTGCCAGCAGCCCCGTTGGACCCAATGAGCAGTTCTTC
NA,TRBJ2-7,TRBD1,TRBV30,CAWRTVQGVSSYEQYF,TGTGCCTGGAGGACCGTACAGGGGGTAAGCTCCTACGAGCAGTACTTC
few,TRBJ1-2,NA,TRBV20-1,CSARFDAEINYGYTF,TGCAGTGCTAGGTTTGACGCCGAAATCAACTATGGCTACACCTTC
few,TRBJ2-7,NA,TRBV12-3/TRBV12-4,CASSLTFDSGEQYF,TGTGCCAGCAGTTTAACCTTCGACAGTGGCGAGCAGTACTTC
NA,TRBJ2-3,TRBD2,TRBV3-1,CASSQDPGGITDTQYF,TGTGCCAGCAGCCAAGATCCCGGGGGGATCACAGATACGCAGTATTTT
few,TRBJ1-3,NA,TRBV12-3/TRBV12-4,CASSLKRVSGNTIYF,TGTGCCAGCAGTTTAAAGAGGGTCTCTGGAAACACCATATATTTT
NA,TRBJ2-1,NA,TRBV15,CATSRGVDYNEQFF,TGTGCCACCAGCAGAGGCGTAGATTACAATGAGCAGTTCTTC
NA,TRBJ2-1,NA,TRBV20-1,CSARDYVLFQKNNEQFF,TGCAGTGCTAGAGATTACGTCCTATTCCAGAAGAACAATGAGCAGTTCTTC
NA,TRBJ2-5,TRBD2,TRBV6-2/TRBV6-3,CASSYTGLAGETQYF,TGTGCCAGCAGTTATACCGGACTAGCGGGAGAGACCCAGTACTTC
NA,TRBJ2-7,NA,TRBV7-6,CASSFGRSPYYEQYF,TGTGCCAGCAGCTTCGGCAGGAGTCCTTACTACGAGCAGTACTTC
NA,TRBJ2-7,NA,TRBV4-2,CASSPQLGGSYEQYF,TGTGCCAGCAGCCCCCAACTAGGAGGGTCGTACGAGCAGTACTTC
many,TRBJ2-3,NA,TRBV27,CASSSLLTDTQYF,TGTGCCAGCAGTTCCTTACTCACAGATACGCAGTATTTT
few,TRBJ2-3,NA,TRBV6-1,CASSDWLALIPDTQYF,TGTGCCAGCAGTGATTGGCTAGCGCTAATACCAGATACGCAGTATTTT
NA,TRBJ2-1,NA,TRBV12-3/TRBV12-4,CASSSLRRGPHF,TGTGCCAGCAGTTCCCTACGGAGGGGGCCCCACTTC
NA,TRBJ2-7,TRBD2,TRBV3-1,CASSWGLDGYEQYF,TGTGCCAGCAGCTGGGGACTAGACGGGTACGAGCAGTACTTC
few,TRBJ2-7,NA,TRBV7-9,CASSLLDESYEQYF,TGTGCCAGCAGCTTACTAGATGAATCCTACGAGCAGTACTTC
NA,TRBJ2-3,NA,TRBV3-1,CASSQVETGGFVTDTRYF,TGTGCCAGCAGCCAAGTGGAAACCGGGGGCTTCGTCACAGATACGCGGTATTTT
many,TRBJ2-2,NA,TRBV4-2,CASSQELYTGELFF,TGTGCCAGCAGCCAAGAACTCTACACCGGGGAGCTGTTTTTT
NA,TRBJ2-7,NA,TRBV20-1,CSARGPGFYEQYF,TGCAGTGCTAGAGGGCCAGGGTTCTACGAGCAGTACTTC
NA,TRBJ2-5,TRBD2,TRBV4-2,CASSQETGGAETQYF,TGTGCCAGCAGCCAAGAAACCGGGGGGGCAGAGACCCAGTACTTC
few,TRBJ2-5,TRBD1,TRBV9,CASSLIGTGETQYF,TGTGCCAGCAGCCTAATAGGGACAGGCGAGACCCAGTACTTC
few,TRBJ2-7,NA,TRBV20-1,CSARAGGTDYEQYF,TGCAGTGCTAGGGCCGGGGGGACAGATTACGAGCAGTACTTC
few,TRBJ2-2,NA,TRBV7-6,CASSLGEATNTGELFF,TGTGCCAGCAGCTTGGGGGAAGCTACGAACACCGGGGAGCTGTTTTTT